The 20 T cell receptor beta chains in this list originate from one sample, sequenced in a study of identifying expanded T cells in peripheral blood. Method: immunoSEQ multiplex PCR; TCRdb's copy keeps in-frame clones and lacks some. The data contain more than 50,000 clones, about 83% of them singletons. Sequenced: blood. These receptors originate from a person aged 18 to 75 in good health.

The chain is built from TRBV9 and TRBJ2-7, with D uncertain. The CDR3 has 14 residues. The germline V gene encodes CDR1 SGDLS and CDR2 YYNGEE. Trimming removed 0 bases at V and 1 base at J, with 8 bases between. As DNA, the CDR3 is TGTGCCAGCAGCGTAGAACTGATATCCTACGAGCAGTACTTC. Its translation is CASSVELISYEQYF. The full variable domain, completed using reference TRBV9 and TRBJ2-7, is DSGVTQTPKHLITATGQRVTLRCSPRSGDLSVYWYQQSLDQGLQFLIQYYNGEERAKGNILERFSAQQFPDLHSELNLSSLELGDSALYFCASSVELISYEQYFGPGTRLTVT.

The J gene is TRBJ1-2, the V gene TRBV19, with D perhaps TRBD1 (5 bases). Germline values: CDR1 LNHDA, CDR2 SQIVND (reference sequence). CDR3 length equals 14 residues. Trimming stripped 1 base from V and 3 bases from J, with 9 bases between. CDR3 DNA: TGTGCCAGTAGTATAGGTGGGGACTACTATGGCTACACCTTC. It codes for CASSIGGDYYGYTF.

The genes are TRBV18 and TRBJ1-1; TRBD1 matches at 9 bases. The CDR3 sequence is 14 residues long. Per germline, CDR1 KGHSH and CDR2 LQKENI. With V trimmed by 4 bases and J by 5 bases, 5 bases remained unmatched. The CDR3 loop reads CASSRGQGETEAFF. DNA for the CDR3: TGTGCCAGCTCACGGGGACAGGGTGAGACTGAAGCTTTCTTT.

This chain links TRBV12-5 with TRBJ1-3; D is perhaps TRBD1 (5 bases). The CDR3 has 15 amino acids. With 7 bases removed from V and 0 bases from J, the gap between germline ends came to 13 bases. CDR1 LGHNT and CDR2 FRNRAP come from the germline V gene. The CDR3 loop is CASVQGTNSGNTIYF. For the CDR3, the DNA is TGTGCTAGTGTTCAGGGTACCAACTCTGGAAACACCATATATTTT.

The CDR3: CASSLGGASTGELFF. The CDR3 DNA follows: TGTGCCAGCAGTTTGGGGGGCGCAAGCACCGGGGAGCTGTTTTTT. The rearrangement links TRBV28 to TRBJ2-2, with D possibly called TRBD1 or TRBD2 (6 bases each). Germline CDR1 is MDHEN and CDR2 is SYDVKM. V was cut by 3 bases and J by 4 bases, with 12 bases left in between. This CDR3 has 15 residues. The entire variable domain, with the rest obtained from reference TRBV28 and TRBJ2-2, is as follows: DVKVTQSSRYLVKRTGEKVFLECVQDMDHENMFWYRQDPGLGLRLIYFSYDVKMKEKGDIPEGYSVSREKKERFSLILESASTNQTSMYLCASSLGGASTGELFFGEGSRLTVL.

The chain recombines TRBV11-2 with TRBJ2-5; D unresolved. Trimming took 2 bases from V and 3 from J, leaving 4 bases between them. Germline CDR1 and CDR2: SGHAT and FQNNGV. CDR3 length: 12 amino acids. CDR3 sequence: CASSLREETQYF. The CDR3 DNA reads TGTGCCAGCAGCTTAAGAGAAGAGACCCAGTACTTC. Full variable domain (remainder filled in from reference TRBV11-2 and TRBJ2-5): EAGVAQSPRYKIIEKRQSVAFWCNPISGHATLYWYQQILGQGPKLLIQFQNNGVVDDSQLPKDRFSAERLKGVDSTLKIQPAKLEDSAVYLCASSLREETQYFGPGTRLLVL.

This clone was counted a few times. This chain uses TRBV21-1 with TRBJ2-7; TRBD2 is the table's D call and was not checked against the DNA. TRBV21-1 is noted as a pseudogene. The CDR3 length is 17 residues. The CDR3 DNA reads as TGTGCCAGCAGCAAAGTCGGGACTAGCGGGAGAGATATCGAGCAGTACTTC. It specifies CASSKVGTSGRDIEQYF.

This chain connects TRBV10-2 to TRBJ2-5; 8 positions match TRBD1. From germline, CDR1 is WSHSY and CDR2 SAAADI. Trimming at V came to 5 bases and at J to 4 bases, leaving 6 bases not matched to a gene. The CDR3 contains 14 residues. The CDR3 here is CASSKDRVGETQYF. The DNA of the CDR3 is TGCGCCAGCAGTAAGGACAGGGTTGGAGAGACCCAGTACTTC.

This clone has only a few counts. Other nucleotide sequences from this sample produce the same CDR3. For the CDR3, the DNA is TGCGCCAGCAGCTTGGCGGGGTACTATGGCTACACCTTC. This gives the protein CASSLAGYYGYTF. This chain uses TRBV5-1 with TRBJ1-2; no clear D gene. From germline, CDR1 is SGHRS and CDR2 YFSETQ. CDR3 length equals 13 residues. V lost 0 bases, J lost 3 bases, and 6 bases lay in between.

The chain links TRBV27 to TRBJ1-1, with unresolved D. Trimming removed 5 bases from V and 0 bases from J, with 13 bases in between. This CDR3 spans 15 amino acids. Germline V gives CDR1 MNHEY, CDR2 SMNVEV (reference sequence). In nucleotides, the CDR3 is TGTGCCAGCAGTCGCGCAGGTGGCCTGAACACTGAAGCTTTCTTT. Its translation is CASSRAGGLNTEAFF.

The table lists this clone with a few counts. The V call is TRBV7-8, the J call TRBJ2-7; D unresolved. Germline assignment: CDR1 SGHVS and CDR2 FQNEAQ. V lost 7 bases, J lost 2 bases, and 15 bases lay in between. The CDR3 totals 14 residues. CDR3 in amino acids: CASTASLTTYEQYV. The CDR3 bases are TGTGCCAGCACCGCTTCGTTGACGACCTACGAGCAGTACGTC.

This chain links TRBV2 with TRBJ1-1; no clear D gene. The V end was cut by 6 bases, the J end by 1 base, with 9 bases between. The CDR3 spans 13 residues. CDR1 and CDR2 from the germline V gene are SNHLY and FYNNEI. The CDR3 is CASRGRQNTEAFF. The CDR3 bases are TGTGCCAGCAGAGGTCGACAGAACACTGAAGCTTTCTTT.

The V gene is TRBV2, the J gene TRBJ2-5; TRBD2 might be the D (6 bases). This CDR3 region has 14 residues. V gave up 6 bases and J gave up 8 bases, with 19 bases separating them. Germline-derived CDR1 and CDR2 are SNHLY and FYNNEI. The CDR3 here is CASSTKGTGGTQYF. The CDR3 nucleotides read TGTGCCAGCAGCACAAAGGGGACTGGGGGAACCCAGTACTTC.

The rearrangement joins TRBV13 to TRBJ2-5; D is possibly TRBD1 (5 bases). With 2 bases removed from V and 7 bases from J, the gap between germline ends came to 20 bases. CDR1 PRHDT and CDR2 FYEKMQ come from the germline V gene (reference sequence). The CDR3 consists of 16 residues. CDR3 DNA sequence: TGTGCCAGCAGCTTAAGTCTAGGACAAACCCGGCGGACCCAGTACTTC. Translating it yields CASSLSLGQTRRTQYF.

The chain is built from TRBV5-1 and TRBJ2-7; D ambiguous. CDR3 length: 16 amino acids. Germline V lookup: CDR1 SGHRS, CDR2 YFSETQ. The V gene lost 6 bases and the J gene lost 4 bases, with 23 bases spanning the gap. The chain's CDR3 is CASTLGTPLPLYEQYF. The CDR3 nucleotides read TGCGCCAGCACTTTGGGTACCCCCCTACCCCTGTACGAGCAGTACTTC.

This clone occurred a few times. This chain links TRBV30 with TRBJ1-2; D not certain. Germline V gives CDR1 GTSNPN, CDR2 SVGIG (reference sequence). The CDR3 consists of 14 residues. The V end lost 0 bases, the J end lost 6 bases, and 14 bases lay between the germline ends. Written as DNA, the CDR3 is TGTGCCTGGAGTGTTATTATGACGGTTAATGGCTACACCTTC. Protein sequence: CAWSVIMTVNGYTF.

The chain recombines TRBV5-6 with TRBJ2-3; TRBD2 matches at 9 bases. Germline CDR1 reads SGHDT; CDR2 reads YYEEEE. After removal of 1 base from V and 6 bases from J, the junction contained 15 bases not matched to a gene. The CDR3 loop spans 18 amino acids. CDR3 sequence (DNA): TGTGCCAGCAGCTTGCGGTCAATGGCTAGCGGGGCAAGGGATACGCAGTATTTT. It codes for CASSLRSMASGARDTQYF.

This clone appeared a few times. This chain links TRBV25-1 with TRBJ1-2; D is undetermined. With 4 bases removed from V and 3 bases from J, the gap between germline ends came to 9 bases. This CDR3 has 13 amino acids. Germline CDR1 MGHDK, CDR2 SYGVNS. In DNA form, the CDR3 reads TGTGCCAGCAGTGCCGGAGGGTACTATGGCTACACCTTC. Residues: CASSAGGYYGYTF.

The chain recombines TRBV6-1 with TRBJ1-1; no definite D call. V lost 8 bases to trimming and J lost 0 bases, with 10 bases between them. This CDR3 has 13 residues. Germline loops: CDR1 MNHNS, CDR2 SASEGT. The CDR3 sequence: CASARLLNTEAFF. The CDR3 nucleotides are TGTGCCAGCGCCCGGTTGTTGAACACTGAAGCTTTCTTT.

The CDR3 sequence: CASSQATGTGNSGQYF. CDR3 nucleotide sequence: TGTGCCAGCAGCCAGGCTACCGGGACAGGCAATAGTGGGCAGTACTTC. V gene TRBV4-2 combines with J gene TRBJ2-7, with 8 bases matching TRBD1. V was pared by 3 bases and J by 9 bases, with 16 bases of the junction left unmatched. The CDR3 spans 16 residues. Germline loops: CDR1 LGHNA, CDR2 YNFKEQ.